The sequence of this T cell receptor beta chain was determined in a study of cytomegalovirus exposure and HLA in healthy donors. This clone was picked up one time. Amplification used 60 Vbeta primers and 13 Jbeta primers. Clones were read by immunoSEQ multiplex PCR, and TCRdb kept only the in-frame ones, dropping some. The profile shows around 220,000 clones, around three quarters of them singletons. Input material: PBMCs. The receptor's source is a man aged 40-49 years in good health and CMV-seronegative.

CDR3 nucleotide sequence: TGTGCCAGTAGTATTAGCAGGGGATGGGATCAGCCCCAGCATTTT. This sequence encodes CASSISRGWDQPQHF. The chain recombines TRBV19 with TRBJ1-5; perhaps TRBD1 as D (6 bases). CDR3 length: 15 amino acids. V was trimmed by 3 bases and J by 5 bases, leaving 14 bases between them. Germline-derived CDR1 and CDR2 are LNHDA and SQIVND (reference sequence).